Listed here are 15 T cell receptor beta chains from one sample, sequenced in a study of T cell changes during pregnancy in multiple sclerosis (dated by TCRdb to between 2018 and 2021). Library construction relied on the immunoSEQ multiplex PCR assay. TCRdb carries this immuneACCESS record with in-frame sequences only. Its versions omit some clonotypes, under half of them owing to an unresolved V gene in the studies checked, with the rest unexplained. In this sample the table shows approximately 100,000 clones, approximately 91% of which occur a single time. The ten biggest clones cover 2.5% to 3.5% of the sample. The sequenced sample was peripheral blood, obtained in the second trimester of pregnancy. The receptor set was obtained from a female donor with multiple sclerosis, enrolled in a pregnancy study.

The count of this clone is one. The CDR3: CAWSETTGDYQPQHF. CDR3 coding DNA: TGTGCCTGGAGCGAGACGACAGGGGATTATCAGCCCCAGCATTTT. The chain recombines TRBV30 with TRBJ1-5; 8 nucleotides match TRBD1. The V gene's germline CDR1 is GTSNPN and CDR2 SVGIG (reference sequence). After removal of 3 bases from V and 5 bases from J, the junction contained 9 bases not matched to a gene. The CDR3 has 15 residues.

V is TRBV14 and J is TRBJ2-3, with TRBD2 matching 8 bases. In germline, CDR1 is SGHDN, CDR2 FVKESK. This CDR3 comprises 15 residues. The junction had 5 bases not matched to a gene; V was cut back by 4 bases and J by 2 bases. The CDR3: CASSPGRGLTDTQYF. CDR3 sequence (DNA): TGTGCCAGCAGCCCCGGGAGGGGTCTCACAGATACGCAGTATTTT.

The chain couples TRBV2 to TRBJ2-5; perhaps TRBD2 as D (6 bases). The CDR3 has 14 residues. CDR1 is SNHLY and CDR2 is FYNNEI in the germline V gene. The V end lost 7 bases, the J end lost 1 base, and 13 bases lay between the germline ends. CDR3 protein: CASKYGGGQETQYF. CDR3 nucleotide sequence: TGTGCCAGCAAATACGGGGGAGGCCAAGAGACCCAGTACTTC.

This chain links TRBV5-1 with TRBJ2-3; no clear D gene. CDR1 and CDR2 from the germline V gene are SGHRS and YFSETQ. CDR3 length equals 14 residues. Deletions cut 2 bases from V and 2 bases from J, with 9 bases between. In nucleotides, the CDR3 is TGCGCCAGCAGCTTAAGCGCACACACAGATACGCAGTATTTT. It specifies CASSLSAHTDTQYF.

This chain links TRBV11-1 with TRBJ2-1, with 11 positions matching TRBD2. The CDR3 has 16 residues. Looked up from germline, CDR1 is SGHAT and CDR2 is FQDESV (reference sequence). With 1 base clipped from V and 6 bases from J, the junction kept 5 bases outside the gene matches. CDR3 protein: CASSLVAGGGTNEQFF. DNA for the CDR3: TGTGCCAGCAGCTTAGTAGCGGGAGGGGGTACCAATGAGCAGTTCTTC.

This CDR3 reads CASSPGVGTGGDEQYF. In DNA form, the CDR3 reads TGTGCCAGCAGTCCCGGTGTGGGGACAGGGGGAGACGAGCAGTACTTC. The chain couples TRBV6-6 to TRBJ2-7; 11 bases are shared with TRBD1. This CDR3 region has 16 residues. The V and J ends lost 5 bases and 5 bases, in that order; junction bases with no gene match: 11. Germline V lookup: CDR1 MNHNY, CDR2 SVGAGI (reference sequence).

The chain combines TRBV28 with TRBJ1-1, with TRBD1 as a possible D gene (6 bases). V lost 4 bases and J 4 bases, leaving 16 bases between the germline ends. Germline values: CDR1 MDHEN, CDR2 SYDVKM. There are 15 residues in the CDR3. CDR3 protein: CASSYSDRRSTEAFF. In nucleotides, the CDR3 is TGTGCCAGCAGTTACTCCGACAGGCGGAGCACTGAAGCTTTCTTT.

The gene calls are TRBV18 and TRBJ2-7, with unresolved D. The CDR3 covers 11 residues. The germline V and J ends were trimmed by 4 bases and 4 bases, with 5 bases remaining between them. Germline loops: CDR1 KGHSH, CDR2 LQKENI. The CDR3 bases are TGTGCCAGCTCACGCACTTACGAGCAGTACTTC. Protein: CASSRTYEQYF.

This clone occurred a few times. V usage is TRBV7-8 and J usage is TRBJ2-1, with 13 bases aligning to TRBD2. The CDR3 runs to 14 residues. V dropped 8 bases and J dropped 4; count of bases not matched to a gene: 2. Germline V CDR1 and CDR2: SGHVS, FQNEAQ. CDR3 DNA: TGTGCCAGCGGGGGACTAGCGGGATACAATGAGCAGTTCTTC. Protein: CASGGLAGYNEQFF.

The genes are TRBV28 and TRBJ2-1; D gene unclear. Trimming took 5 bases from V and 3 from J, leaving 5 bases between them. The CDR3 is 12 residues long. CDR1 MDHEN and CDR2 SYDVKM come from the germline V gene. The CDR3 nucleotides are TGTGCCAGCAGTCCCCGCTACAATGAGCAGTTCTTC. Translation gives CASSPRYNEQFF.

The J gene is TRBJ2-7, the V gene TRBV29-1; TRBD2 might be the D (6 bases). CDR3 length equals 12 residues. With 0 bases removed from V and 4 bases from J, the gap between germline ends came to 7 bases. The germline CDR1 and CDR2 sequences are SQVTM and ANQGSEA. CDR3 nucleotides: TGCAGCGTTGAAGAGAGCGGGTACGAGCAGTACTTC. Translating it yields CSVEESGYEQYF.

V gene TRBV29-1 combines with J gene TRBJ1-1; 8 bases fit TRBD1. The germline V gene has CDR1 SQVTM and CDR2 ANQGSEA. CDR3 length equals 13 residues. Trimming at V came to 5 bases and at J to 2 bases, leaving 4 bases not matched to a gene. CDR3 in amino acids: CSVMTGVNTEAFF. In DNA form, the CDR3 reads TGCAGCGTTATGACAGGGGTTAACACTGAAGCTTTCTTT.

The rearrangement links TRBV30 to TRBJ2-7; D is possibly TRBD2 (6 bases). V lost 3 bases, J lost 5 bases, and 8 bases lay in between. This CDR3 region has 11 residues. The germline gives CDR1 GTSNPN, CDR2 SVGIG (reference sequence). CDR3 bases: TGTGCCTGGAGCGGGAGAGACGAGCAGTACTTC. This gives the protein CAWSGRDEQYF.

The CDR3 DNA is TGCAGCGGAGGAATAGGAGGCATGAAAGAAAAACTGTTTTTT. Encoded protein: CSGGIGGMKEKLFF. J is TRBJ1-4 and V is TRBV29-1; D gene ambiguous. The CDR3 sequence is 14 residues long. The germline V gene has CDR1 SQVTM and CDR2 ANQGSEA. The germline V and J ends were trimmed by 7 bases and 8 bases, with 20 bases remaining between them.

The V and J genes are TRBV5-1 and TRBJ2-5, with 7 nucleotides matching TRBD1. V lost 4 bases to trimming and J lost 5 bases; unmatched junction nucleotides: 5. The CDR3 spans 13 residues. Germline V gene data show CDR1 as SGHRS and CDR2 as YFSETQ. CDR3: CASSAGTEETQYF. CDR3 nucleotides: TGCGCCAGCAGCGCCGGGACAGAGGAGACCCAGTACTTC.